This paragraph covers one TCR beta chain sequence. Its antigen remains unidentified. This specimen belongs to a study of CD8 T cells in cerebrospinal fluid in Alzheimer's disease. Looking at the study overall: CSF T cell clonal expansion was assessed by plate-based nested PCR and droplet-based sequencing. General study points: Versus healthy subjects, Alzheimer's patients more often had clones of at least 3%.

TCRdb reanalyzed the 10x single-cell sequencing reads and collapses them to one entry per CDR3 protein, without DNA. The sample table sets out fewer than 2,000 distinct CDR3 sequences. The specimen was cerebrospinal fluid. The source of this sequence is a human donor in good health.

CDR3 amino acids: CAWSPLASGSSYEQYF. The chain employs TRBV30 and TRBJ2-7; TCRdb reports TRBD2, a call that lacks DNA to check it against. CDR1 and CDR2 (germline): GTSNPN, SVGIG (reference sequence). The CDR3 has 16 amino acids.